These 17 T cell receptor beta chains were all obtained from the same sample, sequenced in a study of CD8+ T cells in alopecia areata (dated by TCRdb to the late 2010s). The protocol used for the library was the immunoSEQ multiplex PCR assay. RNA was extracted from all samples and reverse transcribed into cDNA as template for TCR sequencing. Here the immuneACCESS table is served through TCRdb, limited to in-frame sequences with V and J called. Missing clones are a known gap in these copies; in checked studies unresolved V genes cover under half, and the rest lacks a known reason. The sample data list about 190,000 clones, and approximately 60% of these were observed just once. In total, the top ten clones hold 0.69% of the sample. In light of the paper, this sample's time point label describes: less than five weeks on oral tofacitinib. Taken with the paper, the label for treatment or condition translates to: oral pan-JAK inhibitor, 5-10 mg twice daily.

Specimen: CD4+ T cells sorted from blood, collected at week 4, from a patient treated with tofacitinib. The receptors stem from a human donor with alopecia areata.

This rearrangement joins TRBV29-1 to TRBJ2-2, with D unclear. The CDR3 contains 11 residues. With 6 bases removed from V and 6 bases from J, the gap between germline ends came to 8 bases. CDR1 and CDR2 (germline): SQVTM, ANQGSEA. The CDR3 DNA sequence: TGCAGCGTCGCCGGACCCGGGGAGCTGTTTTTT. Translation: CSVAGPGELFF.

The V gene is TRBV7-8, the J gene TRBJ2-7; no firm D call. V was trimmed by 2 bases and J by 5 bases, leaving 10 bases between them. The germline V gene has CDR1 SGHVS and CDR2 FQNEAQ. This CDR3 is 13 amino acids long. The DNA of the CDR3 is TGTGCCAGCAGCTTACAGCTCCAAAACGAGCAGTACTTC. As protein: CASSLQLQNEQYF.

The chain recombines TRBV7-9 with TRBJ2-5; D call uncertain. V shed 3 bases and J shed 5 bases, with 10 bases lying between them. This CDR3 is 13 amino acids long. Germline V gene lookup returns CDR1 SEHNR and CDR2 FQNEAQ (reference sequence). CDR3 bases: TGTGCCAGCAGCTTGGGCAGCCGGGAGACCCAGTACTTC. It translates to CASSLGSRETQYF.

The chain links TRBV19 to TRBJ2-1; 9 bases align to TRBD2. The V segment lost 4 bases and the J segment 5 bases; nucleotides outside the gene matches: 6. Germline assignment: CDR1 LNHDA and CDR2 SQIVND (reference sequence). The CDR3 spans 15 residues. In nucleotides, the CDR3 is TGTGCCAGTAGTAACCGGAGACTAGCGGACAATGAGCAGTTCTTC. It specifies CASSNRRLADNEQFF.

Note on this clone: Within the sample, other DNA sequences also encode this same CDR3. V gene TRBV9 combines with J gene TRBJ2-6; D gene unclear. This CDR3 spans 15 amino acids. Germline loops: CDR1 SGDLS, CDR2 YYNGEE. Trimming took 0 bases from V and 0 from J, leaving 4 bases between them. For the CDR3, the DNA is TGTGCCAGCAGCGTAGTCGGCTCTGGGGCCAACGTCCTGACTTTC. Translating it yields CASSVVGSGANVLTF.

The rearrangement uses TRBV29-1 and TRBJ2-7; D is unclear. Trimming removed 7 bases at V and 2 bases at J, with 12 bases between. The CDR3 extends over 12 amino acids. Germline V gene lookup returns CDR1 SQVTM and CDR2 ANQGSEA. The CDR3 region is CSATNYPYEQYF. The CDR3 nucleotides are TGCAGCGCAACAAACTACCCCTACGAGCAGTACTTC.

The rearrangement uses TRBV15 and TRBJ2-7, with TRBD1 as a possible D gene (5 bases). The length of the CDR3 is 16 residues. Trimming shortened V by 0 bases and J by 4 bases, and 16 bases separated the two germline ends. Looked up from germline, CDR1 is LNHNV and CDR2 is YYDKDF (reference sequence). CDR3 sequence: CATSRERQGIIYEQYF. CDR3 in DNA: TGTGCCACCAGCAGAGAAAGGCAGGGCATCATTTACGAGCAGTACTTC.

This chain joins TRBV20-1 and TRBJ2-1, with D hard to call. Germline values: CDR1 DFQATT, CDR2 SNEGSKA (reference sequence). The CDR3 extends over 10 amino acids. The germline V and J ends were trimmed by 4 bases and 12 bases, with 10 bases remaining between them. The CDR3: CSATATGQFF. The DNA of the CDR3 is TGCAGTGCTACAGCAACCGGGCAGTTCTTC.

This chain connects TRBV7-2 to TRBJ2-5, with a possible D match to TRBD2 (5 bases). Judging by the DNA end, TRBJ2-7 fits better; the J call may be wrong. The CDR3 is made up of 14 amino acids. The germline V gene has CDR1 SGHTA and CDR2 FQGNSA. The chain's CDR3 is CASSSSWGAYEQYF. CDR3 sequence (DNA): TGTGCCAGCAGCTCTTCCTGGGGAGCCTACGAGCAGTACTTC.

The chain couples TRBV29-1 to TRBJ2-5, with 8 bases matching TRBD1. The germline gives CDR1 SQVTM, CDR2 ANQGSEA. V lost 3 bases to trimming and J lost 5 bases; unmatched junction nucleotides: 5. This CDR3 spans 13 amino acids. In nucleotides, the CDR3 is TGCAGCGTTGACCGGACAGGGACGGAGACCCAGTACTTC. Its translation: CSVDRTGTETQYF.

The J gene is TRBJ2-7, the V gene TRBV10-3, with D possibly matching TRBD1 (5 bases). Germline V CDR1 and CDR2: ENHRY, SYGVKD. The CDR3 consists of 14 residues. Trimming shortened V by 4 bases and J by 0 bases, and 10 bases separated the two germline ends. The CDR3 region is CAISGTGDSYEQYF. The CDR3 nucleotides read TGTGCCATCAGTGGAACAGGAGACTCCTACGAGCAGTACTTC.

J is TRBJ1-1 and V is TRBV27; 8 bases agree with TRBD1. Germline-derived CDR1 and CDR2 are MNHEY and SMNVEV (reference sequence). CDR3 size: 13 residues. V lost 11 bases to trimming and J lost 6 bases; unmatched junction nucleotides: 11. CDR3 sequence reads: CAAGGDRRAEAFF. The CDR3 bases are TGTGCCGCCGGGGGGGACAGGAGGGCTGAAGCTTTCTTT.

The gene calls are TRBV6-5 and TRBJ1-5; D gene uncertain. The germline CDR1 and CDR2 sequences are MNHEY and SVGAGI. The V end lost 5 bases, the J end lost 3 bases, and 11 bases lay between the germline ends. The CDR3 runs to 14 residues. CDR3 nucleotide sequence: TGTGCCAGCAGTCCAACTGCTCTCAATCAGCCCCAGCATTTT. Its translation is CASSPTALNQPQHF.

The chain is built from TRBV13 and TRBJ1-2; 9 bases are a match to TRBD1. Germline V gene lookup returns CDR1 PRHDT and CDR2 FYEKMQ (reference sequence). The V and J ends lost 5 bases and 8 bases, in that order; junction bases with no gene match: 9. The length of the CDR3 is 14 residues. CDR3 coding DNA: TGTGCCAGCAGCCTACCGGGACAGGGAGGCGGCTACACCTTC. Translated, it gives CASSLPGQGGGYTF.

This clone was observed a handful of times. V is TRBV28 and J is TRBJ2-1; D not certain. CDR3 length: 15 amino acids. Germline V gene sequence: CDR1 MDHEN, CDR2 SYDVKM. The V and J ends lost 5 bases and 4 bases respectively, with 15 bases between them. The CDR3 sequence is CASSPQTYVYNEQFF. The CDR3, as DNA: TGTGCCAGCAGTCCACAGACTTACGTTTACAATGAGCAGTTCTTC.

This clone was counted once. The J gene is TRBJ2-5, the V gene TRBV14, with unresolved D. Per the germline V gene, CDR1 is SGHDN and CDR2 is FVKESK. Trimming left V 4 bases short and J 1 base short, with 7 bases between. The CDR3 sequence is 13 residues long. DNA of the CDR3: TGTGCCAGCAGCCGGAAATCCCAAGAGACCCAGTACTTC. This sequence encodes CASSRKSQETQYF.

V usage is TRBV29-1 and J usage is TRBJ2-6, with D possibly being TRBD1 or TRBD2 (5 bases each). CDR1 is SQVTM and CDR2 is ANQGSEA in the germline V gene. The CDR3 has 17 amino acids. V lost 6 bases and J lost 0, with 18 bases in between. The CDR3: CSVYSGTAPSGANVLTF. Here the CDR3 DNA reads TGCAGCGTGTATTCCGGGACCGCTCCCTCTGGGGCCAACGTCCTGACTTTC.